What follows are 32 T cell receptor beta chains derived from one specimen sequenced in a study of neoadjuvant nivolumab and ipilimumab in lung cancer. Sequencing used immunoSEQ multiplex PCR; TCRdb keeps in-frame clones, though not all of them. The sample includes approximately 26,000 clones, approximately 80% seen only once; the top ten take around 5.7%. Material: peripheral blood, obtained before neoadjuvant nivolumab, alone or with ipilimumab. The source of these receptors is an adult with non-small cell lung cancer.

V gene TRBV2 combines with J gene TRBJ1-5; D unresolved. V was pared by 2 bases and J by 0 bases, with 17 bases between. Per the germline V gene, CDR1 is SNHLY and CDR2 is FYNNEI. This CDR3 comprises 18 residues. The CDR3 nucleotides are TGTGCCAGCAGTGAAATAGTAGGACCGAGCTATAGCAATCAGCCCCAGCATTTT. It is translated as CASSEIVGPSYSNQPQHF. Full variable domain (rest looked up from reference TRBV2 and TRBJ1-5): EPEVTQTPSHQVTQMGQEVILRCVPISNHLYFYWYRQILGQKVEFLVSFYNNEISEKSEIFDDQFSVERPDGSNFTLKIRSTKLEDSAMYFCASSEIVGPSYSNQPQHFGDGTRLSIL.

V gene TRBV5-6 combines with J gene TRBJ2-3, with 12 bases aligning to TRBD2. Trimming removed 5 bases from V and 13 bases from J; junction bases left unmatched: 20. Germline V lookup: CDR1 SGHDT, CDR2 YYEEEE. This CDR3 contains 17 residues. CDR3 nucleotide sequence: TGTGCCAGCAGTCCGATGGCTAGCGGGGGGGCCCAGGCTCGTGAGTATTTT. Translated: CASSPMASGGAQAREYF.

This chain joins TRBV19 and TRBJ1-2; D is ambiguous. CDR3 size: 13 residues. Germline assignment: CDR1 LNHDA and CDR2 SQIVND (reference sequence). Trimming took off 0 bases at V and 8 bases at J, with 10 bases between the two ends. CDR3 in DNA: TGTGCCAGTAGTATAGAAACGGCATCGGGCTACACCTTC. As protein: CASSIETASGYTF. Drawing the rest from reference TRBV19 and TRBJ1-2, the complete variable domain is DGGITQSPKYLFRKEGQNVTLSCEQNLNHDAMYWYRQDPGQGLRLIYYSQIVNDFQKGDIAEGYSVSREKKESFPLTVTSAQKNPTAFYLCASSIETASGYTFGSGTRLTVV.

The V gene is TRBV4-3, the J gene TRBJ2-3; 8 bases fit TRBD2. V lost 1 base to trimming and J lost 5 bases; unmatched junction nucleotides: 2. Germline V gene lookup returns CDR1 LGHNA and CDR2 YSLEER. This CDR3 spans 14 amino acids. The CDR3 sequence is CASSQAGGIDTQYF. The CDR3 coding sequence is TGCGCCAGCAGCCAAGCGGGGGGGATAGATACGCAGTATTTT.

This clone was recorded once. The chain couples TRBV6-1 to TRBJ1-2; D gene ambiguous. The CDR3 runs to 13 residues. The germline gives CDR1 MNHNS, CDR2 SASEGT. V was pared by 0 bases and J by 8 bases, with 10 bases between. Here the CDR3 reads CASSEAPGVGYTF. The CDR3 DNA reads as TGTGCCAGCAGTGAAGCGCCGGGTGTAGGCTACACCTTC.

CDR3 nucleotides: TGCGCCAGCAGCTCGGACAGGGGTACCACTGAAGCTTTCTTT. It codes for CASSSDRGTTEAFF. This chain uses TRBV5-1 with TRBJ1-1; 9 nucleotides align to TRBD1. V lost 3 bases to trimming and J lost 4 bases; unmatched junction nucleotides: 4. Germline loops: CDR1 SGHRS, CDR2 YFSETQ. The CDR3 length is 14 residues.

The V and J genes are TRBV5-4 and TRBJ1-1; possible D gene TRBD1, 5 bases. The CDR3 consists of 13 residues. The V end was cut by 2 bases, the J end by 4 bases, with 9 bases between. From germline, CDR1 is SGHNT and CDR2 YYREEE (reference sequence). The CDR3 nucleotides read TGTGCCAGCAGCTTACGGGGCCGCACTGAAGCTTTCTTT. Protein sequence: CASSLRGRTEAFF. The complete variable domain, with remaining parts taken from reference TRBV5-4 and TRBJ1-1, reads ETGVTQSPTHLIKTRGQQVTLRCSSQSGHNTVSWYQQALGQGPQFIFQYYREEENGRGNFPPRFSGLQFPNYSSELNVNALELDDSALYLCASSLRGRTEAFFGQGTRLTVV.

This clone came up a few times. The V and J genes are TRBV18 and TRBJ1-5, with 8 positions matching TRBD1. The J segment lost 0 bases and the V segment lost 3 bases, leaving 1 base of the junction unmatched. Germline-derived CDR1 and CDR2 are KGHSH and LQKENI. The CDR3 is 15 amino acids. The CDR3 is CASSPGQDSNQPQHF. Written as DNA, the CDR3 is TGTGCCAGCTCACCGGGACAGGATAGCAATCAGCCCCAGCATTTT.

J is TRBJ1-6 and V is TRBV5-1; a weak D match, TRBD1 (5 bases). CDR1 and CDR2 from the germline V gene are SGHRS and YFSETQ. Trimming stripped 5 bases from V and 7 bases from J, with 10 bases between. The CDR3 runs to 13 residues. CDR3 bases: TGCGCCAGCAGATGGGACGGAAATTCACCCCTCCACTTT. It encodes CASRWDGNSPLHF.

V usage is TRBV2 and J usage is TRBJ2-7; TRBD1 is a possible D gene (5 bases). Germline V CDR1 and CDR2: SNHLY, FYNNEI. The CDR3 contains 13 residues. Trimming pared 5 bases from V and 1 base from J, leaving 9 bases between. The CDR3 DNA reads TGTGCCAGCAGTCTAGGGGCTTCCTACGAGCAGTACTTC. This encodes CASSLGASYEQYF.

The V gene is TRBV5-4, the J gene TRBJ2-2; possibly TRBD2 for D (7 bases). V gave up 7 bases and J gave up 0 bases, with 13 bases separating them. The CDR3 consists of 15 residues. CDR1 is SGHNT and CDR2 is YYREEE in the germline V gene (reference sequence). The CDR3 here is CASGGGGANTGELFF. The CDR3 DNA reads TGTGCCAGCGGTGGCGGGGGCGCGAACACCGGGGAGCTGTTTTTT.

This clone was seen only a few times. The chain uses TRBV2 and TRBJ1-4, with D tentatively TRBD1 (6 bases). This CDR3 region has 13 residues. Germline lookup yields CDR1 SNHLY and CDR2 FYNNEI. Trimming shortened V by 6 bases and J by 4 bases, and 9 bases separated the two germline ends. The DNA of the CDR3 is TGTGCCAGCAGGACGGACAGTAATGAAAAACTGTTTTTT. Encoded protein: CASRTDSNEKLFF. Looking up the rest from reference TRBV2 and TRBJ1-4 gives the full variable domain: EPEVTQTPSHQVTQMGQEVILRCVPISNHLYFYWYRQILGQKVEFLVSFYNNEISEKSEIFDDQFSVERPDGSNFTLKIRSTKLEDSAMYFCASRTDSNEKLFFGSGTQLSVL.

This clone appeared once. V is TRBV19 and J is TRBJ2-1; TRBD2 agrees at 10 bases. J was trimmed by 4 bases and V by 5 bases; bases with no gene match: 2. The germline V gene encodes CDR1 LNHDA and CDR2 SQIVND (reference sequence). This CDR3 contains 14 residues. The CDR3 region has the DNA TGTGCCAGTAGTTTAGCGGGGGGTTACAATGAGCAGTTCTTC. Translation gives CASSLAGGYNEQFF. Full variable domain (missing parts from reference TRBV19 and TRBJ2-1): DGGITQSPKYLFRKEGQNVTLSCEQNLNHDAMYWYRQDPGQGLRLIYYSQIVNDFQKGDIAEGYSVSREKKESFPLTVTSAQKNPTAFYLCASSLAGGYNEQFFGPGTRLTVL.

The rearrangement links TRBV5-8 to TRBJ1-1; no reliable D call. This CDR3 is built from 15 residues. CDR1 and CDR2 from the germline V gene are SGHTS and YDEGEE. The V end was cut by 10 bases, the J end by 6 bases, with 25 bases between. CDR3 sequence reads: CAPRSPSGWSAEAFF. CDR3 in DNA: TGTGCCCCTCGCTCCCCCTCTGGGTGGTCGGCTGAAGCTTTCTTT.

The rearrangement links TRBV15 to TRBJ1-4; 10 bases are shared with TRBD1. In germline, CDR1 is LNHNV, CDR2 YYDKDF (reference sequence). The J segment lost 7 bases and the V segment lost 5 bases, leaving 4 bases of the junction unmatched. This CDR3 has 14 residues. This chain's CDR3 is CATSVDRGPEKLFF. CDR3 DNA sequence: TGTGCCACCAGCGTTGACAGGGGGCCTGAAAAACTGTTTTTT.

On this clone: No conserved phenylalanine or tryptophan ends this CDR3, so it is likely a read error. The limits of the CDR3 on the DNA are not certain, so only TCRdb's listed CDR3 is given. The chain carries TRBV13 and TRBJ1-3. The germline V gene has CDR1 PRHDT and CDR2 FYEKMQ (reference sequence). Including both end residues, the CDR3 is 9 amino acids long. CDR3 sequence reads: CASSPERPL.

The chain uses TRBV11-2 and TRBJ1-4; no clear D. V was trimmed by 1 base and J by 5 bases, leaving 11 bases between them. CDR1 is SGHAT, CDR2 FQNNGV, per germline. This CDR3 comprises 15 residues. DNA for the CDR3: TGTGCCAGCAGCTTAGCCCGGGGTGGGAATGAAAAACTGTTTTTT. This translates into CASSLARGGNEKLFF.

The gene calls are TRBV7-2 and TRBJ1-1; D is unresolved. This CDR3 has 14 residues. V was cut by 1 base and J by 1 base, with 7 bases left in between. Germline V CDR1 and CDR2: SGHTA, FQGNSA. As DNA, the CDR3 is TGTGCCAGCAGCTTAGGACATACGAACACTGAAGCTTTCTTT. The encoded protein is CASSLGHTNTEAFF.

The rearrangement links TRBV4-1 to TRBJ2-7, with a weak D call TRBD2 (5 bases). Germline CDR1 and CDR2: MGHRA and YSYEKL. Between the trimmed V and J ends, which lost 10 bases and 0 bases, there was a span of 16 bases. This CDR3 is 14 amino acids long. In DNA form, the CDR3 reads TGCGCCACCGCGGGTACGGAGAGCTCCTACGAGCAGTACTTC. It encodes CATAGTESSYEQYF.

The chain links TRBV19 to TRBJ2-1; D may match TRBD1 or TRBD2 (5 bases each). Trimming shortened V by 0 bases and J by 4 bases, and 13 bases separated the two germline ends. This CDR3 is built from 16 residues. Germline loops: CDR1 LNHDA, CDR2 SQIVND (reference sequence). The CDR3 sequence: CASSIDGTYGYNEQFF. CDR3 DNA: TGTGCCAGTAGTATAGACGGGACGTACGGGTACAATGAGCAGTTCTTC.

The rearrangement uses TRBV6-5 and TRBJ2-3; D tentatively fits TRBD1 or TRBD2 (5 bases each). Germline CDR1 and CDR2: MNHEY and SVGAGI. The CDR3 totals 12 residues. Trimming cost V 10 bases and J 4 bases, with 12 bases left between them. The CDR3 coding sequence is TGTGCCACACGGGTGGGACCAGATACGCAGTATTTT. Translated, it gives CATRVGPDTQYF.

The V and J genes are TRBV10-3 and TRBJ1-2; D is unclear. Germline V gene sequence: CDR1 ENHRY, CDR2 SYGVKD. Deletions cut 7 bases from V and 7 bases from J, with 16 bases between. The CDR3 is 13 amino acids. CDR3 loop: CAITPQEESGYTF. The CDR3 DNA reads as TGTGCCATCACTCCCCAGGAGGAAAGTGGCTACACCTTC.

The chain joins TRBV7-9 to TRBJ1-1, with TRBD1 identical over 8 bases. V dropped 5 bases and J dropped 1; count of bases not matched to a gene: 3. Germline V gene data show CDR1 as SEHNR and CDR2 as FQNEAQ (reference sequence). This CDR3 region has 14 residues. The CDR3: CASSRTGQNTEAFF. In DNA, the CDR3 is TGTGCCAGCAGCCGGACAGGGCAGAACACTGAAGCTTTCTTT.

The chain employs TRBV9 and TRBJ2-5; 13 bases agree with TRBD2. This CDR3 region has 18 residues. The V segment lost 4 bases and the J segment 2 bases; nucleotides outside the gene matches: 11. CDR1 SGDLS and CDR2 YYNGEE come from the germline V gene. The CDR3 coding sequence is TGTGCCAGCAGCCGTCGCACCAGACTAGCGGGGGGACAAGAGACCCAGTACTTC. Protein: CASSRRTRLAGGQETQYF.

This clone was recorded a few times. The CDR3: CSVAGTRSGAQYF. The CDR3 bases are TGCAGCGTTGCCGGGACGAGGTCCGGGGCCCAGTACTTC. The chain employs TRBV29-1 and TRBJ2-5; the D call may be TRBD1 or TRBD2 (5 bases each). Trimming removed 4 bases at V and 9 bases at J, with 18 bases between. CDR3 length: 13 amino acids. Germline values: CDR1 SQVTM, CDR2 ANQGSEA.

This chain joins TRBV28 and TRBJ1-5; D possibly corresponds to TRBD1 (5 bases). This CDR3 is built from 16 residues. Trimming removed 6 bases from V and 3 bases from J, with 18 bases in between. Germline CDR1 reads MDHEN; CDR2 reads SYDVKM. As DNA, the CDR3 is TGTGCCAGCAGCAGCCGGAGGGGCCTACTCAATCAGCCCCAGCATTTT. Residues: CASSSRRGLLNQPQHF.

CDR3 loop: CASSYGASTDTQYF. CDR3 DNA: TGTGCCAGCAGTTACGGGGCCAGCACAGATACGCAGTATTTT. The gene calls are TRBV6-5 and TRBJ2-3; weak D call: TRBD1 (5 bases). Trimming removed 2 bases from V and 0 bases from J, with 6 bases in between. The CDR3 contains 14 residues. CDR1 is MNHEY, CDR2 SVGAGI, per germline.

This clone is labeled medium-sized. The same CDR3 arises from other DNA sequences in this sample as well. V usage is TRBV5-1 and J usage is TRBJ1-6; TRBD1 might be the D (6 bases). The CDR3 length is 15 residues. From germline, CDR1 is SGHRS and CDR2 YFSETQ. The ends were cut back, 1 base at V and 7 bases at J, with 12 bases in the middle. CDR3 sequence reads: CASSLPGGENSPLHF. Here the CDR3 DNA reads TGCGCCAGCAGCTTGCCGGGGGGCGAAAATTCACCCCTCCACTTT.

The V and J genes are TRBV19 and TRBJ2-3; the match to TRBD1 covers 7 bases. In germline, CDR1 is LNHDA, CDR2 SQIVND (reference sequence). V was pared by 6 bases and J by 2 bases, with 5 bases of the junction left unmatched. The CDR3 runs 14 residues. CDR3 in DNA: TGTGCCAGTAGCCCTAAGGGGGCCACAGATACGCAGTATTTT. Translated: CASSPKGATDTQYF.

This chain links TRBV19 with TRBJ2-2; perhaps TRBD2 as D (6 bases). CDR3 length equals 12 residues. V lost 7 bases and J lost 5, with 8 bases in between. Germline assignment: CDR1 LNHDA and CDR2 SQIVND (reference sequence). The CDR3 DNA sequence: TGTGCCAGTATTGGGGGGACCGGGGAGCTGTTTTTT. It translates to CASIGGTGELFF. Full variable domain (remainder filled in from reference TRBV19 and TRBJ2-2): DGGITQSPKYLFRKEGQNVTLSCEQNLNHDAMYWYRQDPGQGLRLIYYSQIVNDFQKGDIAEGYSVSREKKESFPLTVTSAQKNPTAFYLCASIGGTGELFFGEGSRLTVL.

V is TRBV11-2 and J is TRBJ2-3; 14 positions match TRBD2. CDR1 SGHAT and CDR2 FQNNGV come from the germline V gene. This CDR3 spans 16 amino acids. V shed 5 bases, J shed 4 bases, and the junction held 5 bases outside the gene matches. The CDR3 spells CASSPRLAGGPDTQYF. CDR3 in DNA: TGTGCCAGCAGCCCACGACTAGCGGGGGGGCCAGATACGCAGTATTTT.

The rearrangement links TRBV6-6 to TRBJ2-7; D unclear. The length of the CDR3 is 14 residues. CDR1 is MNHNY, CDR2 SVGAGI, per germline (reference sequence). V was clipped by 7 bases and J by 3 bases, with 16 bases between them. This chain's CDR3 is CASTHGWESYEQYF. CDR3 in DNA: TGTGCCAGCACCCACGGGTGGGAAAGCTACGAGCAGTACTTC.